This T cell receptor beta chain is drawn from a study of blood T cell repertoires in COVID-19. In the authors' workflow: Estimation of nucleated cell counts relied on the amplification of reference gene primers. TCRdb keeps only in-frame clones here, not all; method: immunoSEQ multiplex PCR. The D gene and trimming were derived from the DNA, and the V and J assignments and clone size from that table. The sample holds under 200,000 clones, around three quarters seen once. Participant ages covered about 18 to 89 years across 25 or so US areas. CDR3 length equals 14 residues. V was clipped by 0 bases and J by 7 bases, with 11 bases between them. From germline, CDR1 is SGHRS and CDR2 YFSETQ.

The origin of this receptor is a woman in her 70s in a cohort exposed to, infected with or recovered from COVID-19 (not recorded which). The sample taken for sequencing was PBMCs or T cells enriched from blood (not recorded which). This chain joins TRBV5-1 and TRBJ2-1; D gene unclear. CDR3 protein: CASSLGIAGNEQFF. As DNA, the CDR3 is TGCGCCAGCAGCTTGGGTATAGCCGGGAATGAGCAGTTCTTC. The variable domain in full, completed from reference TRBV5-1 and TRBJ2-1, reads KAGVTQTPRYLIKTRGQQVTLSCSPISGHRSVSWYQQTPGQGLQFLFEYFSETQRNKGNFPGRFSGRQFSNSRSEMNVSTLELGDSALYLCASSLGIAGNEQFFGPGTRLTVL.